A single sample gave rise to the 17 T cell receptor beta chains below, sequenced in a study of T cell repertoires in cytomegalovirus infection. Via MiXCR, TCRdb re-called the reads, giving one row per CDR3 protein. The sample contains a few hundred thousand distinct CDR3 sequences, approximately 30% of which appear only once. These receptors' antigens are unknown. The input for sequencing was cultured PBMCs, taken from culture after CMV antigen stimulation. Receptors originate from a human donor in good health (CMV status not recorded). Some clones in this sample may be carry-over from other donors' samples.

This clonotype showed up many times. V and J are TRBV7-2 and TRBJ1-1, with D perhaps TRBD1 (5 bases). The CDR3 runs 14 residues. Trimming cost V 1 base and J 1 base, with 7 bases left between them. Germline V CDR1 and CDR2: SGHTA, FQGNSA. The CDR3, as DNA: TGTGCCAGCAGCTTAGGTGGGGGGAACACTGAAGCTTTCTTT. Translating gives CASSLGGGNTEAFF. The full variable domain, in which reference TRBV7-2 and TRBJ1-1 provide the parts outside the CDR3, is GAGVSQSPSNKVTEKGKDVELRCDPISGHTALYWYRQSLGQGLEFLIYFQGNSAPDKSGLPSDRFSAERTGGSVSTLTIQRTQQEDSAVYLCASSLGGGNTEAFFGQGTRLTVV.

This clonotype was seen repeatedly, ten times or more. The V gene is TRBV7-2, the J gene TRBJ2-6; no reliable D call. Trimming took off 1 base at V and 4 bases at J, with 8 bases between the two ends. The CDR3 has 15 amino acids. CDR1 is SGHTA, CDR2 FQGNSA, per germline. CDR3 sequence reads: CASSLVGFGANVLTF. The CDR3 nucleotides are TGTGCCAGCAGCTTAGTAGGGTTCGGGGCCAACGTCCTGACTTTC.

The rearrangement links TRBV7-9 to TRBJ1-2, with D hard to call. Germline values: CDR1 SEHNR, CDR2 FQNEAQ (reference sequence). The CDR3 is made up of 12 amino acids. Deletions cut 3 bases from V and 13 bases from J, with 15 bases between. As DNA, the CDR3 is TGTGCCAGCAGCTTGATTAATCGGGCCACCACCTTC. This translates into CASSLINRATTF.

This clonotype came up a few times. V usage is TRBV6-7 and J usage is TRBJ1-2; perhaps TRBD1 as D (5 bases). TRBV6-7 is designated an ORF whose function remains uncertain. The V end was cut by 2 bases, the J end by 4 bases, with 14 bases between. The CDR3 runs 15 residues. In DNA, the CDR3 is TGTGCCAGCAGTTACCCTCCCGGGACCGTCTATGGCTACACCTTC. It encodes CASSYPPGTVYGYTF.

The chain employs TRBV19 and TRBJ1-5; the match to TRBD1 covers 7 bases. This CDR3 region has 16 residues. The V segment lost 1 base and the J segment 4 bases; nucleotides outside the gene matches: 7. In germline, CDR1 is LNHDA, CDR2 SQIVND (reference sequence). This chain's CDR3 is CASSIVGGTANQPQHF. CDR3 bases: TGTGCCAGTAGTATAGTCGGCGGGACAGCAAATCAGCCCCAGCATTTT.

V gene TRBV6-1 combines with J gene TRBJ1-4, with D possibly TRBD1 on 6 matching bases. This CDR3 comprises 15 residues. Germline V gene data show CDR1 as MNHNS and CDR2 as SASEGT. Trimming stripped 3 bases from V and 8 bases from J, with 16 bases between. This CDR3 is CASSDYHGQSEKLFF. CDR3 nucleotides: TGTGCCAGCAGTGATTACCACGGACAGTCGGAAAAACTGTTTTTT.

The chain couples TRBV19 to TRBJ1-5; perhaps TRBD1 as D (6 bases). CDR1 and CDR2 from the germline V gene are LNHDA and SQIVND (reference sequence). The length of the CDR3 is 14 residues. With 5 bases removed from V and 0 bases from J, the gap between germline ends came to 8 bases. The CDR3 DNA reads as TGTGCCAGTAGTGGGGACATTAGCAATCAGCCCCAGCATTTT. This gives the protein CASSGDISNQPQHF.

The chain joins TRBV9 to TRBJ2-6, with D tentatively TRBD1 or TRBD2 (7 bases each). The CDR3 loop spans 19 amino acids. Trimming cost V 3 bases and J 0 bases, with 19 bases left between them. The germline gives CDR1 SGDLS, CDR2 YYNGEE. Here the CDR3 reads CASSGWGGRGSSGANVLTF. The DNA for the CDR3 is TGTGCCAGCAGCGGCTGGGGGGGCAGGGGGAGCTCTGGGGCCAACGTCCTGACTTTC.

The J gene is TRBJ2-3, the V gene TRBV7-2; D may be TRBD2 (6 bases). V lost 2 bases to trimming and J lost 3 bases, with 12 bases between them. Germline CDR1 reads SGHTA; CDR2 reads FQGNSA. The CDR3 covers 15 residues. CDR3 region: CASSLNGGRTDTQYF. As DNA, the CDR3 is TGTGCCAGCAGCTTAAACGGAGGGAGGACAGATACGCAGTATTTT.

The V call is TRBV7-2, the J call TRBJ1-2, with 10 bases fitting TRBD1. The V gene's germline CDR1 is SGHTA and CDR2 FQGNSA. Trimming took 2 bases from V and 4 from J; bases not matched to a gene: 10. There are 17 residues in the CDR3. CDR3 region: CASSLNGGTGEAYGYTF. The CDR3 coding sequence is TGTGCCAGCAGCTTAAATGGGGGGACAGGGGAGGCCTATGGCTACACCTTC.

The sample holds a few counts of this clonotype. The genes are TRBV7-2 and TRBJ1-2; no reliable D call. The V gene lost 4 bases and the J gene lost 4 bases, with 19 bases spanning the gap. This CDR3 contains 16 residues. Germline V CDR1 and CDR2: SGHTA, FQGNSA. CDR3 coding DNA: TGTGCCAGCAGCTACCCTAATGGGCAGGCCTTCTATGGCTACACCTTC. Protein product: CASSYPNGQAFYGYTF.

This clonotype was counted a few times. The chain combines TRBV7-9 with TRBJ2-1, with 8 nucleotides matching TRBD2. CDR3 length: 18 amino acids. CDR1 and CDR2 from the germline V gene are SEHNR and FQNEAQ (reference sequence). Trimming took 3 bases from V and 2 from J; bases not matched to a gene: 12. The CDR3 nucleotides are TGTGCCAGCAGCTTCGCTAAGAGCGGGGGAGGGCCCTACAATGAGCAGTTCTTC. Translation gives CASSFAKSGGGPYNEQFF.

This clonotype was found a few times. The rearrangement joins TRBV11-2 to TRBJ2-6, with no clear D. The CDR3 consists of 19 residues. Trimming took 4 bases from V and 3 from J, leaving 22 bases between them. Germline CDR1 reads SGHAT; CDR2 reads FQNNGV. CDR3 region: CASSSLRRRSGDGANVLTF. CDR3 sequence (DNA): TGTGCCAGCAGCTCTCTACGACGTAGGTCAGGTGATGGGGCCAACGTCCTGACTTTC. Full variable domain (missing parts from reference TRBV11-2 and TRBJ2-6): EAGVAQSPRYKIIEKRQSVAFWCNPISGHATLYWYQQILGQGPKLLIQFQNNGVVDDSQLPKDRFSAERLKGVDSTLKIQPAKLEDSAVYLCASSSLRRRSGDGANVLTFGAGSRLTVL.

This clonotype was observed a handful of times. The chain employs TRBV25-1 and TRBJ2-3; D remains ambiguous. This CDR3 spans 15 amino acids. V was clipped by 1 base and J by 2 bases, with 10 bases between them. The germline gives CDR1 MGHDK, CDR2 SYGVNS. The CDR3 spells CASSESRLYTDTQYF. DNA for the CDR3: TGTGCCAGCAGTGAATCTCGTCTTTACACAGATACGCAGTATTTT.

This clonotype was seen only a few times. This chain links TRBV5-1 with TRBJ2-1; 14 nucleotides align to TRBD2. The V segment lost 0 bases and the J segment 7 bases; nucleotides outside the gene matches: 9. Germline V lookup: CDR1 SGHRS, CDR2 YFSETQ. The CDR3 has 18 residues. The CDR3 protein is CASSLAVGLAGVKNEQFF. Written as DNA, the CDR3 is TGCGCCAGCAGCTTGGCGGTGGGACTAGCGGGAGTAAAGAATGAGCAGTTCTTC.

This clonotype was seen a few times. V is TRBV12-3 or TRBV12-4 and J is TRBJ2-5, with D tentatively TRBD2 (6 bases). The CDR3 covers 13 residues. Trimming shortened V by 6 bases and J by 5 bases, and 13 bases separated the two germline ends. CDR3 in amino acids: CASRGTWEETQYF. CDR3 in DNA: TGTGCCAGCAGGGGGACTTGGGAGGAGACCCAGTACTTC.

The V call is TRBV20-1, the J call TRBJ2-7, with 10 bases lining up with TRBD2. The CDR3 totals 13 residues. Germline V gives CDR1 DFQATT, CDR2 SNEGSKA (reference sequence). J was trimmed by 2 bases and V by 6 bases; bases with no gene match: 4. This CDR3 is CSAEREGTYEQYV. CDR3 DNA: TGCAGTGCCGAGCGGGAGGGTACCTACGAGCAGTACGTC.